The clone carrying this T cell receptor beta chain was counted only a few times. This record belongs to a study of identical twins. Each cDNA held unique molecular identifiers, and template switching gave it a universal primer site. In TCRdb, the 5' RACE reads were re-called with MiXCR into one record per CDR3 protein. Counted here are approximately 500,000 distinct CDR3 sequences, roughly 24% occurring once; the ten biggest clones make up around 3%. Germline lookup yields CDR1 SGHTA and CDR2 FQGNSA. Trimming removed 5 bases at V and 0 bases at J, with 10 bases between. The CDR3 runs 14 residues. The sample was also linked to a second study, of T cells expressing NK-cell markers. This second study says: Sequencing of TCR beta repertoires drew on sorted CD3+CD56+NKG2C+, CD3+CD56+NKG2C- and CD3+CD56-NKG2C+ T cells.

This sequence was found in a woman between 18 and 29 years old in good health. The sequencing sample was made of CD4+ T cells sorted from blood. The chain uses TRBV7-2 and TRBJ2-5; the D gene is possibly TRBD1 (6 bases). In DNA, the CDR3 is TGTGCCAGCAGCCGGGGACACAACCAAGAGACCCAGTACTTC. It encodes CASSRGHNQETQYF.